This TCR beta chain appears in the sequencing data of a study of regulatory T cells in long-lasting Graves disease. Stated time point: newly diagnosed GD, antithyroid drugs for less than 3 months. The TCR library was prepared using RNA isolated from PBMCs. This clonotype showed up many times. According to the study, TCR beta libraries were built with iRepertoire HTBI primers and CDR3-region Arm-PCR. In the original workflow: Samples collectively showed 62 TRBV and 11 to 15 TRBJ segments. Via MiXCR, TCRdb re-called the multiplex PCR reads, giving one row per CDR3 protein. TCRdb, not the original authors, processed these V and J calls. The repertoire holds around 250,000 distinct CDR3 sequences, about 16% seen once, with approximately 20% in the top ten. Deletions cut 4 bases from V and 2 bases from J, with 13 bases between. The CDR3 contains 15 residues. The V gene's germline CDR1 is SGHNT and CDR2 YENEEA.

Here the sequenced sample was peripheral blood mononuclear cells (PBMCs), taken at new diagnosis, from a patient treated with antithyroid drugs. The clonotype originates from a female donor with Graves disease. The chain combines TRBV11-3 with TRBJ2-3; D perhaps matches TRBD2 (6 bases). The CDR3 DNA is TGTGCCAGCAGCTCCGGGACTCCCTCCACAGATACGCAGTATTTT. This translates into CASSSGTPSTDTQYF.